These 27 T cell receptor beta chains originate from one sample sequenced in a study of blood T cell repertoires in COVID-19. TCRdb's table, derived via immunoSEQ multiplex PCR, lists solely in-frame clones and lacks some. The table lists about 120,000 clones, 90% of them singletons. The sample was peripheral blood. Receptors originate from a woman aged 55-70 years with COVID-19, enrolled during active disease.

This sequence joins TRBV2 and TRBJ2-2, with 9 positions matching TRBD1. The CDR3 consists of 17 residues. J was trimmed by 5 bases and V by 5 bases; bases with no gene match: 12. In germline, CDR1 is SNHLY, CDR2 FYNNEI. The CDR3 bases are TGTGCCAGCAGTTACCAAGGGACAGGGAGTAGGACCGGGGAGCTGTTTTTT. Its translation is CASSYQGTGSRTGELFF.

This chain uses TRBV27 with TRBJ2-1; 7 nucleotides align to TRBD2. The CDR3 extends over 14 amino acids. CDR1 and CDR2 from the germline V gene are MNHEY and SMNVEV (reference sequence). Losses at the gene ends were 3 bases for V and 8 bases for J; bases not matched to a gene: 7. This CDR3 reads CASSFPGGPDEQFF. In DNA, the CDR3 is TGTGCCAGCAGTTTTCCGGGGGGACCCGATGAGCAGTTCTTC.

With respect to this clone: Other DNA sequences from this sample encode an identical CDR3 as well. J is TRBJ2-3 and V is TRBV5-1, with 9 nucleotides matching TRBD2. The CDR3 is made up of 16 amino acids. Germline CDR1 and CDR2: SGHRS and YFSETQ. The ends lost 1 base at V and 3 bases at J; junction bases unmatched: 6. In DNA, the CDR3 is TGCGCCAGCAGCTTGACTACCAGCGGGGGGACAGATACGCAGTATTTT. It codes for CASSLTTSGGTDTQYF.

This clone was counted a single time. This chain joins TRBV9 and TRBJ2-1; D is perhaps TRBD1 (6 bases). V was trimmed by 2 bases and J by 9 bases, leaving 12 bases between them. CDR3 length: 13 amino acids. CDR1 and CDR2 from the germline V gene are SGDLS and YYNGEE. The DNA for the CDR3 is TGTGCCAGCAGCGTGTCCCGAGGGGGTGAGCAGTTCTTC. Its protein is CASSVSRGGEQFF.

V and J are TRBV7-2 and TRBJ2-7, with D possibly TRBD1 on 6 matching bases. Germline lookup yields CDR1 SGHTA and CDR2 FQGNSA. The germline V and J ends were trimmed by 3 bases and 0 bases, with 18 bases remaining between them. The CDR3 extends over 17 amino acids. The CDR3 spells CASSFGVDRISSYEQYF. CDR3 coding DNA: TGTGCCAGCAGCTTTGGAGTTGACAGGATTAGCTCCTACGAGCAGTACTTC.

The chain recombines TRBV3-1 (or the pseudogene TRBV3-2) with TRBJ2-3; 9 bases agree with TRBD2. The CDR3 is made up of 15 amino acids. V was clipped by 3 bases and J by 5 bases; unmatched bases: 6. Germline CDR1 LGHDT, CDR2 YNNKEL (reference sequence). CDR3 DNA sequence: TGTGCCAGCAGCCACTTGACTAGCGGTTTAGATACGCAGTATTTT. Translating it yields CASSHLTSGLDTQYF.

The chain combines TRBV10-3 with TRBJ1-4; no clear D. This CDR3 contains 13 residues. Germline loops: CDR1 ENHRY, CDR2 SYGVKD. V shed 3 bases and J shed 4 bases, with 6 bases lying between them. The CDR3 reads CAISDRYNEKLFF. In DNA, the CDR3 is TGTGCCATCAGTGACAGGTATAATGAAAAACTGTTTTTT.

The gene calls are TRBV5-1 and TRBJ2-1; D may be TRBD1 (5 bases). Trimming stripped 2 bases from V and 7 bases from J, with 16 bases between. The V gene's germline CDR1 is SGHRS and CDR2 YFSETQ. The CDR3 covers 15 residues. Written as DNA, the CDR3 is TGCGCCAGCAGCTTCGAGCAGGGTCTGATTAATGAGCAGTTCTTC. Translating gives CASSFEQGLINEQFF.

The chain links TRBV11-2 to TRBJ1-5; perhaps TRBD1 as D (5 bases). The CDR3 is 15 amino acids. Germline CDR1 SGHAT, CDR2 FQNNGV. Trimming cost V 2 bases and J 5 bases, with 13 bases left between them. The CDR3 nucleotides are TGTGCCAGCAGCTTAACCCCCCAGGGCCATCAGCCCCAGCATTTT. Protein sequence: CASSLTPQGHQPQHF. Combining the CDR3 with reference TRBV11-2 and TRBJ1-5 gives the whole variable domain EAGVAQSPRYKIIEKRQSVAFWCNPISGHATLYWYQQILGQGPKLLIQFQNNGVVDDSQLPKDRFSAERLKGVDSTLKIQPAKLEDSAVYLCASSLTPQGHQPQHFGDGTRLSIL.

The chain recombines TRBV18 with TRBJ1-1; no definite D call. In germline, CDR1 is KGHSH, CDR2 LQKENI. The length of the CDR3 is 14 residues. The V gene lost 2 bases and the J gene lost 5 bases, with 12 bases spanning the gap. Written as DNA, the CDR3 is TGTGCCAGCTCACCATTCGGGGTGGGGACTGAAGCTTTCTTT. Protein: CASSPFGVGTEAFF.

The rearrangement joins TRBV6-1 to TRBJ2-3, with D unclear. The germline V gene has CDR1 MNHNS and CDR2 SASEGT. Trimming shortened V by 2 bases and J by 4 bases, and 10 bases separated the two germline ends. The CDR3 spans 14 residues. The CDR3 reads CASSETSLADTQYF. In DNA form, the CDR3 reads TGTGCCAGCAGTGAAACATCCCTTGCAGATACGCAGTATTTT.

The chain is built from TRBV5-4 and TRBJ2-5; no reliable D call. Looked up from germline, CDR1 is SGHNT and CDR2 is YYREEE (reference sequence). The CDR3 sequence is 13 residues long. With 2 bases removed from V and 1 base from J, the gap between germline ends came to 6 bases. The CDR3 sequence: CASSFTRQETQYF. The CDR3 DNA reads as TGTGCCAGCAGCTTTACGCGCCAAGAGACCCAGTACTTC. Drawing the rest from reference TRBV5-4 and TRBJ2-5, the complete variable domain is ETGVTQSPTHLIKTRGQQVTLRCSSQSGHNTVSWYQQALGQGPQFIFQYYREEENGRGNFPPRFSGLQFPNYSSELNVNALELDDSALYLCASSFTRQETQYFGPGTRLLVL.

The V and J genes are TRBV6-2 or TRBV6-3 and TRBJ1-1, with D hard to call. Germline CDR1 reads MNHEY; CDR2 reads SVGEGT. Trimming cost V 3 bases and J 2 bases, with 16 bases left between them. The CDR3 has 16 amino acids. DNA for the CDR3: TGTGCCAGCAGTTATGCGATCCGACGGGGAAACACTGAAGCTTTCTTT. Amino acid sequence: CASSYAIRRGNTEAFF.

The V gene is TRBV5-1, the J gene TRBJ1-1, with D unclear. The germline gives CDR1 SGHRS, CDR2 YFSETQ. CDR3 length: 14 residues. Trimming pared 1 base from V and 2 bases from J, leaving 9 bases between. CDR3 sequence: CASSLNPGNTEAFF. CDR3 coding DNA: TGCGCCAGCAGCTTGAATCCAGGTAACACTGAAGCTTTCTTT.

This chain joins TRBV11-2 and TRBJ2-3, with D possibly matching TRBD1 (6 bases). Germline CDR1 SGHAT, CDR2 FQNNGV. The CDR3 has 15 amino acids. Trimming left V 6 bases short and J 1 base short, with 14 bases between. CDR3 protein: CASSLQGFGTDTQYF. CDR3 bases: TGTGCCAGCAGTCTACAGGGCTTTGGCACAGATACGCAGTATTTT.

The chain has TRBV18 and TRBJ1-3, with no clear D. The CDR3 loop spans 16 amino acids. The germline gives CDR1 KGHSH, CDR2 LQKENI. V was pared by 2 bases and J by 4 bases, with 15 bases between. CDR3 DNA: TGTGCCAGCTCACCAGACCCACGAGGTGCCGGAAACACCATATATTTT. It specifies CASSPDPRGAGNTIYF.

V and J are TRBV7-9 and TRBJ2-2, with 9 nucleotides matching TRBD2. The CDR3 loop spans 14 amino acids. V lost 5 bases and J lost 5; bases outside the gene matches: 3. Per germline, CDR1 SEHNR and CDR2 FQNEAQ (reference sequence). The CDR3 spells CASSSLAGTGELFF. CDR3 DNA sequence: TGTGCCAGCAGCAGCCTAGCGGGGACCGGGGAGCTGTTTTTT.

The chain uses TRBV6-5 and TRBJ1-2; tentative D call: TRBD1 (6 bases). The CDR3 totals 12 residues. CDR1 is MNHEY, CDR2 SVGAGI, per germline. The V end was cut by 6 bases, the J end by 8 bases, with 13 bases between. CDR3 sequence: CASRGGAMGYTF. The CDR3 DNA is TGTGCCAGCAGGGGGGGGGCAATGGGCTACACCTTC.

The chain carries TRBV20-1 and TRBJ2-1; D is perhaps TRBD1 (5 bases). CDR3 length equals 16 residues. The V end was cut by 3 bases, the J end by 0 bases, with 15 bases between. Germline CDR1 and CDR2: DFQATT and SNEGSKA (reference sequence). CDR3 loop: CSASASWGGSYNEQFF. The CDR3 DNA sequence: TGCAGTGCTAGTGCTTCTTGGGGCGGCTCCTACAATGAGCAGTTCTTC.

V usage is TRBV7-8 and J usage is TRBJ1-1; no firm D call. This CDR3 comprises 13 residues. From germline, CDR1 is SGHVS and CDR2 FQNEAQ. V was pared by 2 bases and J by 2 bases, with 6 bases between. CDR3 nucleotides: TGTGCCAGCAGCTTAAATGGCAACACTGAAGCTTTCTTT. This translates into CASSLNGNTEAFF. The entire variable domain, with the rest obtained from reference TRBV7-8 and TRBJ1-1, is as follows: GAGVSQSPRYKVAKRGQDVALRCDPISGHVSLFWYQQALGQGPEFLTYFQNEAQLDKSGLPSDRFFAERPEGSVSTLKIQRTQQEDSAVYLCASSLNGNTEAFFGQGTRLTVV.

The chain employs TRBV19 and TRBJ2-3; TRBD1 agrees at 7 bases. The CDR3 sequence is 15 residues long. The V segment lost 6 bases and the J segment 4 bases; nucleotides outside the gene matches: 10. From germline, CDR1 is LNHDA and CDR2 SQIVND (reference sequence). Here the CDR3 reads CASRVQGFGSDTQYF. The DNA for the CDR3 is TGTGCCAGTAGGGTACAGGGGTTCGGGTCAGATACGCAGTATTTT.

The chain employs TRBV5-4 and TRBJ2-3, with D maybe TRBD2 (6 bases). CDR1 is SGHNT and CDR2 is YYREEE in the germline V gene (reference sequence). This CDR3 region has 15 residues. The V end lost 0 bases, the J end lost 2 bases, and 10 bases lay between the germline ends. The CDR3 spells CASSLELAYTDTQYF. The CDR3 bases are TGTGCCAGCAGCTTGGAGCTAGCGTACACAGATACGCAGTATTTT.

The chain joins TRBV6-5 to TRBJ2-7; 7 nucleotides line up with TRBD1. The CDR3 sequence is 13 residues long. Trimming cost V 5 bases and J 2 bases; bases outside gene matches: 3. Germline CDR1 reads MNHEY; CDR2 reads SVGAGI. Here the CDR3 DNA reads TGTGCCAGCAGTAGGGACAGTACCTACGAGCAGTACTTC. Amino acids: CASSRDSTYEQYF.

The rearrangement joins TRBV6-5 to TRBJ2-5, with 8 bases lining up with TRBD2. This CDR3 has 13 amino acids. V was clipped by 6 bases and J by 1 base; unmatched bases: 1. Germline V gene sequence: CDR1 MNHEY, CDR2 SVGAGI. The CDR3: CASRGLAQETQYF. CDR3 DNA: TGTGCCAGCAGAGGACTAGCCCAAGAGACCCAGTACTTC.

V usage is TRBV7-8 and J usage is TRBJ2-7, with D unclear. This CDR3 spans 15 amino acids. Germline V gene data show CDR1 as SGHVS and CDR2 as FQNEAQ. Deletions cut 1 base from V and 2 bases from J, with 12 bases between. CDR3 bases: TGTGCCAGCAGCTTAGGACTCGCGGTTACCTACGAGCAGTACTTC. Its protein is CASSLGLAVTYEQYF.

This rearrangement joins TRBV7-9 to TRBJ2-3; 9 nucleotides agree with TRBD2. CDR1 SEHNR and CDR2 FQNEAQ come from the germline V gene (reference sequence). With 4 bases clipped from V and 2 bases from J, the junction kept 7 bases outside the gene matches. The CDR3 totals 16 residues. CDR3 coding DNA: TGTGCCAGCAGCTATGAGCGGGGGGCCCACACAGATACGCAGTATTTT. Translated, it gives CASSYERGAHTDTQYF. Using reference TRBV7-9 and TRBJ2-3 for the parts outside the CDR3, the full variable domain is DTGVSQNPRHKITKRGQNVTFRCDPISEHNRLYWYRQTLGQGPEFLTYFQNEAQLEKSRLLSDRFSAERPKGSFSTLEIQRTEQGDSAMYLCASSYERGAHTDTQYFGPGTRLTVL.

The genes are TRBV4-2 and TRBJ2-2; TRBD1 aligns across 7 bases. The ends lost 0 bases at V and 0 bases at J; junction bases unmatched: 1. Germline values: CDR1 LGHNA, CDR2 YNFKEQ. The CDR3 has 16 amino acids. The CDR3, as DNA: TGTGCCAGCAGCCAAGAAGGGACAGCGAACACCGGGGAGCTGTTTTTT. It yields the protein CASSQEGTANTGELFF.